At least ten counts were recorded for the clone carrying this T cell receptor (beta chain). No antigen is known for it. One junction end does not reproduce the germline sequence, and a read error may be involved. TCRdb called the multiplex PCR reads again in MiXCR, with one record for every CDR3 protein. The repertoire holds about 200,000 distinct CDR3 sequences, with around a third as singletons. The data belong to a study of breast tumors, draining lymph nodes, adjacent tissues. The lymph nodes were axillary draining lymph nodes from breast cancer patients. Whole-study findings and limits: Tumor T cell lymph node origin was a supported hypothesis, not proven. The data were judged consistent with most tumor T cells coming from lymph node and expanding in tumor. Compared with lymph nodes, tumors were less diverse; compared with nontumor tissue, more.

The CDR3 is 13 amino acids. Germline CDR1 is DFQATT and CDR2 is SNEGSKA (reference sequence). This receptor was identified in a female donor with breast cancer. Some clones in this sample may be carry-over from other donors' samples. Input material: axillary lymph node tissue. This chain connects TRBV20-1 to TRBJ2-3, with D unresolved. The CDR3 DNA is TGCAGTGCTAGAGGCAGTGACACAGATGCGCAGTATTTT. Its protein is CSARGSDTDAQYF.